These 26 T cell receptor beta chains were all obtained from the same sample, sequenced in a study of cytomegalovirus exposure and HLA in healthy donors. 13 Jbeta primers and 60 Vbeta primers were used for the PCR. Using immunoSEQ multiplex PCR, the repertoire was profiled, and TCRdb retains in-frame clones only, with some absent. The repertoire holds about 160,000 clones, with roughly 79% as singletons. What was sequenced was PBMCs. Receptors originate from a woman between 40 and 50 years old in good health and CMV-seropositive.

The V gene is TRBV28, the J gene TRBJ1-2; D possibly corresponds to TRBD1 (6 bases). Trimming removed 6 bases from V and 6 bases from J, with 14 bases in between. The CDR3 runs 13 residues. The germline V gene has CDR1 MDHEN and CDR2 SYDVKM. The CDR3 is CASRGRGMHGYTF. CDR3 in DNA: TGTGCCAGCAGGGGGAGGGGGATGCATGGCTACACCTTC.

This chain connects TRBV10-3 to TRBJ1-6; a possible D gene is TRBD1 (5 bases). The CDR3 sequence is 12 residues long. V was shortened by 6 bases and J by 7 bases, with 7 bases between the two germline ends. Germline lookup yields CDR1 ENHRY and CDR2 SYGVKD. CDR3 protein: CAIRGGNSPLHF. CDR3 DNA sequence: TGTGCCATCAGGGGGGGGAATTCACCCCTCCACTTT.

The genes are TRBV6-1 and TRBJ2-1; D is ambiguous. Trimming pared 6 bases from V and 9 bases from J, leaving 21 bases between. The CDR3 is 15 residues long. The germline V gene has CDR1 MNHNS and CDR2 SASEGT. In DNA, the CDR3 is TGTGCCAGCAGCCCCGCCCCCAGGCCTATCGGTGAGCAGTTCTTC. It codes for CASSPAPRPIGEQFF.

This chain joins TRBV11-2 and TRBJ2-3; tentative D call: TRBD2 (7 bases). CDR3 length: 16 residues. Looked up from germline, CDR1 is SGHAT and CDR2 is FQNNGV. The ends were cut back, 5 bases at V and 0 bases at J, with 15 bases in the middle. The CDR3 here is CASSQSRGASTDTQYF. The CDR3 DNA follows: TGTGCCAGCAGCCAGAGTCGGGGGGCTAGCACAGATACGCAGTATTTT.

This rearrangement joins TRBV12-5 to TRBJ1-2; a weak D match, TRBD1 (6 bases). CDR3 length: 14 residues. From germline, CDR1 is LGHNT and CDR2 FRNRAP. Between the trimmed V and J ends, which lost 5 bases and 6 bases, there was a span of 16 bases. CDR3 protein: CASGTNRERDGYTF. The CDR3 DNA sequence: TGTGCTAGTGGTACCAACAGGGAAAGGGATGGCTACACCTTC.

This clone was counted once. The chain couples TRBV7-3 to TRBJ2-1; 8 nucleotides line up with TRBD1. J lost 4 bases, V lost 4 bases, and 6 bases had no gene match. CDR1 and CDR2 from the germline V gene are SGHTA and FQGTGA. This CDR3 has 15 amino acids. The CDR3 region is CASSSGGEVYNEQFF. CDR3 DNA: TGTGCCAGCAGCTCAGGGGGCGAAGTTTACAATGAGCAGTTCTTC.

This clone has just one count. The chain links TRBV5-1 to TRBJ2-3; 9 nucleotides agree with TRBD2. This CDR3 has 16 amino acids. Germline CDR1 SGHRS, CDR2 YFSETQ. With 1 base clipped from V and 0 bases from J, the junction kept 3 bases outside the gene matches. CDR3 coding DNA: TGCGCCAGCAGCTTGCCCCTAGCGGGGAGCACAGATACGCAGTATTTT. Translation: CASSLPLAGSTDTQYF.

The V gene is TRBV6-1, the J gene TRBJ1-3, with D uncertain. Germline CDR1 reads MNHNS; CDR2 reads SASEGT. The CDR3 totals 13 residues. V was pared by 7 bases and J by 2 bases, with 9 bases between. The CDR3 DNA is TGTGCCAGCATCCGGGGTACTGGAAACACCATATATTTT. It yields the protein CASIRGTGNTIYF.

For the CDR3, the DNA is TGTGCCAGCAGCTCTGATACAGGGGAACGAGTCTGGTTGAGTGGCTACACCTTC. Residues: CASSSDTGERVWLSGYTF. The chain links TRBV7-3 to TRBJ1-2, with 7 bases lining up with TRBD1. Germline V gene sequence: CDR1 SGHTA, CDR2 FQGTGA. CDR3 size: 18 residues. The junction had 21 bases not matched to a gene; V was cut back by 4 bases and J by 7 bases.

This clone has a single count. This sequence joins TRBV30 and TRBJ2-5; D possibly corresponds to TRBD1 (6 bases). The CDR3 is made up of 13 amino acids. V was clipped by 2 bases and J by 5 bases, with 12 bases between them. Germline lookup yields CDR1 GTSNPN and CDR2 SVGIG (reference sequence). The CDR3 DNA is TGTGCCTGGAGTCCTCAGGGGTTGGAGACCCAGTACTTC. Protein: CAWSPQGLETQYF.

The chain combines TRBV18 with TRBJ1-1; no clear D gene. This CDR3 contains 15 residues. The germline V gene has CDR1 KGHSH and CDR2 LQKENI. V gave up 3 bases and J gave up 0 bases, with 11 bases separating them. CDR3 amino acids: CASSPANGVNTEAFF. CDR3 in DNA: TGTGCCAGCTCACCGGCCAACGGGGTGAACACTGAAGCTTTCTTT.

The CDR3 region has the DNA TGTGCCACTACAGATGGCTACACCTTC. Protein sequence: CATTDGYTF. The chain joins TRBV2 to TRBJ1-2; D is unclear. V was trimmed by 10 bases and J by 6 bases, leaving 6 bases between them. The CDR3 spans 9 residues. Germline V gene sequence: CDR1 SNHLY, CDR2 FYNNEI.

The rearrangement joins TRBV2 to TRBJ1-4, with 9 bases matching TRBD1. The trim removed 8 bases at V and 7 bases at J, leaving 5 bases unmatched. Per germline, CDR1 SNHLY and CDR2 FYNNEI. The CDR3 spans 13 residues. The CDR3 region has the DNA TGTGCCAGCGGCCGGGACAGGGTTGAAAAACTGTTTTTT. It specifies CASGRDRVEKLFF.

The J gene is TRBJ1-4, the V gene TRBV4-2; 7 positions match TRBD1. The CDR3 extends over 18 amino acids. Germline assignment: CDR1 LGHNA and CDR2 YNFKEQ. The junction had 7 bases not matched to a gene; V was cut back by 0 bases and J by 0 bases. Here the CDR3 DNA reads TGTGCCAGCAGCCAAGAGAGGGGGCCAGAAGCAACTAATGAAAAACTGTTTTTT. Its translation is CASSQERGPEATNEKLFF.

The chain combines TRBV6-5 with TRBJ2-5; 8 bases agree with TRBD1. The DNA end favors TRBJ2-7, so the J call may be wrong. CDR3 length: 14 amino acids. Germline lookup yields CDR1 MNHEY and CDR2 SVGAGI. CDR3 residues: CASSAGTGLHEQYF. DNA for the CDR3: TGTGCCAGCAGTGCCGGGACAGGTCTCCACGAGCAGTACTTC.

In the case of this clone: The germline gene is not matched at one end of the junction; a read error may be the cause. The J gene is TRBJ2-3, the V gene TRBV30, with D maybe TRBD2 (5 bases). This CDR3 is 11 amino acids long. Germline values: CDR1 GTSNPN, CDR2 SVGIG (reference sequence). The CDR3 spells CTWTSTDTQYF. DNA for the CDR3: TGTACCTGGACTAGCACAGATACGCAGTATTTT.

The V and J genes are TRBV2 and TRBJ1-5; no firm D call. Per the germline V gene, CDR1 is SNHLY and CDR2 is FYNNEI. CDR3 size: 14 residues. Between the trimmed V and J ends, which lost 8 bases and 0 bases, there was a span of 11 bases. CDR3 coding DNA: TGTGCCAGCGTAATGAGTTCTAGCAATCAGCCCCAGCATTTT. Translating gives CASVMSSSNQPQHF.

Turning to this clone: The junction does not match germline at one end; this may be a read error. V usage is TRBV28 and J usage is TRBJ2-6; weak D call: TRBD1 (5 bases). The CDR3 has 16 amino acids. CDR1 and CDR2 from the germline V gene are MDHEN and SYDVKM. CDR3 amino acids: CASSPLGIAGANGLTF. The DNA for the CDR3 is TGTGCCAGCAGTCCCCTAGGTATCGCTGGGGCCAACGGCCTGACTTTC.

This clone came up a few times. J is TRBJ2-3 and V is TRBV7-9, with TRBD1 identical over 11 bases. V shed 5 bases and J 5 bases; nucleotides not matched to a gene: 12. Germline values: CDR1 SEHNR, CDR2 FQNEAQ (reference sequence). The CDR3 has 17 amino acids. CDR3 sequence: CASSTRRGQGAGDTQYF. The CDR3 DNA follows: TGTGCCAGCAGCACGCGTAGAGGACAGGGGGCTGGAGATACGCAGTATTTT. The whole variable domain, filled in from reference TRBV7-9 and TRBJ2-3, reads DTGVSQNPRHKITKRGQNVTFRCDPISEHNRLYWYRQTLGQGPEFLTYFQNEAQLEKSRLLSDRFSAERPKGSFSTLEIQRTEQGDSAMYLCASSTRRGQGAGDTQYFGPGTRLTVL.

This clone was seen more than once but under ten times. The junction differs from germline at one of its ends, possibly a read error. CDR3 nucleotides: TGTTCCAGCAGCTCAATAGCGGGGGGTTTTGAGCAGTACTTC. This gives the protein CSSSSIAGGFEQYF. The chain is built from TRBV7-9 and TRBJ2-7, with 10 nucleotides matching TRBD2. Looked up from germline, CDR1 is SEHNR and CDR2 is FQNEAQ (reference sequence). This CDR3 is 14 amino acids long. The whole variable domain, remainder taken from reference TRBV7-9 and TRBJ2-7, is DTGVSQNPRHKITKRGQNVTFRCDPISEHNRLYWYRQTLGQGPEFLTYFQNEAQLEKSRLLSDRFSAERPKGSFSTLEIQRTEQGDSAMYLCSSSSIAGGFEQYFGPGTRLTVT.

The count of this clone is one. The rearrangement links TRBV14 to TRBJ2-3; the D gene is possibly TRBD1 (5 bases). The CDR3 extends over 14 amino acids. V lost 7 bases, J lost 5 bases, and 16 bases lay in between. The V gene's germline CDR1 is SGHDN and CDR2 FVKESK. For the CDR3, the DNA is TGTGCCAGCAAGCCCCAGGGTTTTCTAGATACGCAGTATTTT. This encodes CASKPQGFLDTQYF.

The genes are TRBV15 and TRBJ2-1, with D possibly being TRBD2 (6 bases). The CDR3 totals 13 residues. Per the germline V gene, CDR1 is LNHNV and CDR2 is YYDKDF (reference sequence). V was trimmed by 7 bases and J by 5 bases, leaving 12 bases between them. CDR3 sequence reads: CATTAGYDNEQFF. DNA for the CDR3: TGTGCCACCACGGCGGGGTACGACAATGAGCAGTTCTTC.

The chain uses TRBV19 and TRBJ1-5; 8 bases match TRBD1. V was pared by 9 bases and J by 7 bases, with 14 bases of the junction left unmatched. Germline lookup yields CDR1 LNHDA and CDR2 SQIVND (reference sequence). The CDR3 length is 15 residues. The DNA for the CDR3 is TGTGCCAGCCTTGGGGGCAGGGGGCAAAGCCAGCCCCAGCATTTT. Amino acid sequence: CASLGGRGQSQPQHF.

The chain employs TRBV6-5 and TRBJ1-5, with 7 bases lining up with TRBD1. CDR1 and CDR2 from the germline V gene are MNHEY and SVGAGI. Trimming cost V 4 bases and J 4 bases; bases outside gene matches: 4. There are 14 residues in the CDR3. The DNA for the CDR3 is TGTGCCAGCAGTTCGGGACAGATGAATCAGCCCCAGCATTTT. Translating it yields CASSSGQMNQPQHF.

J is TRBJ1-1 and V is TRBV30, with 7 bases fitting TRBD1. Trimming at V came to 2 bases and at J to 11 bases, leaving 11 bases not matched to a gene. Germline assignment: CDR1 GTSNPN and CDR2 SVGIG (reference sequence). The CDR3 runs 13 residues. CDR3 in amino acids: CAWSLSEGQTAFF. For the CDR3, the DNA is TGTGCCTGGAGTTTATCGGAGGGACAGACGGCTTTCTTT. The full variable domain, with the rest looked up from reference TRBV30 and TRBJ1-1, is SQTIHQWPATLVQPVGSPLSLECTVEGTSNPNLYWYRQAAGRGLQLLFYSVGIGQISSEVPQNLSASRPQDRQFILSSKKLLLSDSGFYLCAWSLSEGQTAFFGQGTRLTVV.

This clone was detected a few times. This sequence joins TRBV7-8 and TRBJ1-3; D unresolved. V lost 1 base and J lost 0, with 16 bases in between. Germline CDR1 and CDR2: SGHVS and FQNEAQ. The CDR3 has 18 amino acids. The CDR3 region has the DNA TGTGCCAGCAGCTTAGTTATATCGGGTCAGAACTCTGGAAACACCATATATTTT. It encodes CASSLVISGQNSGNTIYF.